The 31 T cell receptor beta chains below come from one sample, sequenced in a study of blood T cell repertoires in COVID-19. The repertoire was sequenced with immunoSEQ multiplex PCR; TCRdb's copy has only in-frame clones and lacks some. Here the sample spans 87,000 or so clones, approximately 88% being singletons. The sequenced sample consisted of peripheral blood. The receptor set was obtained from a man older than 75 with acute or convalescent COVID-19.

The rearrangement uses TRBV10-3 and TRBJ2-2; tentatively, D is TRBD1 (6 bases). The germline V and J ends were trimmed by 10 bases and 0 bases, with 15 bases remaining between them. Germline loops: CDR1 ENHRY, CDR2 SYGVKD. The CDR3 length is 15 residues. CDR3 amino acids: CATTATGANTGELFF. The CDR3 bases are TGTGCCACCACCGCGACAGGCGCGAACACCGGGGAGCTGTTTTTT.

The chain links TRBV3-1 (or the pseudogene TRBV3-2) to TRBJ1-5; 7 bases match TRBD1. This CDR3 region has 14 residues. Germline values: CDR1 LGHDT, CDR2 YNNKEL (reference sequence). V dropped 5 bases and J dropped 3; count of bases not matched to a gene: 4. Here the CDR3 DNA reads TGTGCCAGCAGCTTTGGACAGGTCAATCAGCCCCAGCATTTT. Translating it yields CASSFGQVNQPQHF.

The chain carries TRBV18 and TRBJ2-5; TRBD2 agrees at 12 bases. Germline assignment: CDR1 KGHSH and CDR2 LQKENI. V dropped 2 bases and J dropped 0; count of bases not matched to a gene: 7. CDR3 size: 18 residues. The CDR3 region is CASSPVGLAGLNQETQYF. Here the CDR3 DNA reads TGTGCCAGCTCACCAGTTGGACTAGCGGGACTTAACCAAGAGACCCAGTACTTC.

The V gene is TRBV2, the J gene TRBJ1-1; TRBD1 matches 7 bases. J gave up 0 bases and V 11 bases, and 6 bases lay outside the gene matches. In germline, CDR1 is SNHLY, CDR2 FYNNEI. This CDR3 has 13 amino acids. The CDR3 DNA reads TGTGCCGCCCGAGACAGGGTGAACACTGAAGCTTTCTTT. This encodes CAARDRVNTEAFF.

The chain employs TRBV7-8 and TRBJ2-1; D is perhaps TRBD2 (5 bases). This CDR3 has 11 amino acids. Germline V gives CDR1 SGHVS, CDR2 FQNEAQ. Trimming took off 6 bases at V and 7 bases at J, with 7 bases between the two ends. This CDR3 reads CASSLANEQFF. DNA of the CDR3: TGTGCCAGCAGTCTAGCAAATGAGCAGTTCTTC. Full variable domain (outside the CDR3, taken from reference TRBV7-8 and TRBJ2-1): GAGVSQSPRYKVAKRGQDVALRCDPISGHVSLFWYQQALGQGPEFLTYFQNEAQLDKSGLPSDRFFAERPEGSVSTLKIQRTQQEDSAVYLCASSLANEQFFGPGTRLTVL.

The rearrangement uses TRBV7-2 and TRBJ1-1; D gene unclear. V dropped 5 bases and J dropped 1 base, with 11 bases sitting between them. From germline, CDR1 is SGHTA and CDR2 FQGNSA. The CDR3 has 14 residues. This chain's CDR3 is CASSGGPRNTEAFF. The CDR3 nucleotides are TGTGCCAGCAGCGGAGGACCGAGGAACACTGAAGCTTTCTTT.

This clone was observed a few times. The chain is built from TRBV10-3 and TRBJ1-5, with D perhaps matching TRBD1 (5 bases). Trimming shortened V by 2 bases and J by 2 bases, and 7 bases separated the two germline ends. The germline V gene encodes CDR1 ENHRY and CDR2 SYGVKD. The CDR3 length is 14 residues. As DNA, the CDR3 is TGTGCCATCAGTGAGGGGGCGCGCAATCAGCCCCAGCATTTT. Amino acids: CAISEGARNQPQHF.

The chain joins TRBV7-9 to TRBJ1-2; TRBD1 is a possible D gene (6 bases). V was cut by 1 base and J by 6 bases, with 9 bases left in between. The CDR3 has 13 amino acids. Germline CDR1 is SEHNR and CDR2 is FQNEAQ (reference sequence). CDR3 nucleotides: TGTGCCAGCAGCTTAGTCCCAGGGGATGGCTACACCTTC. Amino acids: CASSLVPGDGYTF. Full variable domain (remainder filled in from reference TRBV7-9 and TRBJ1-2): DTGVSQNPRHKITKRGQNVTFRCDPISEHNRLYWYRQTLGQGPEFLTYFQNEAQLEKSRLLSDRFSAERPKGSFSTLEIQRTEQGDSAMYLCASSLVPGDGYTFGSGTRLTVV.

The chain links TRBV23-1 to TRBJ1-1; D ambiguous. TRBV23-1 is an open reading frame, and its role is uncertain. The V end was cut by 8 bases, the J end by 5 bases, with 18 bases between. The CDR3 consists of 14 residues. CDR3 sequence (DNA): TGCGCCAGCTGCCGACGTCCCATCGGGACTGAAGCTTTCTTT. The encoded protein is CASCRRPIGTEAFF.

The chain uses TRBV12-5 and TRBJ1-1; D possibly corresponds to TRBD1 (5 bases). This CDR3 is 14 amino acids long. Trimming cost V 7 bases and J 0 bases, with 12 bases left between them. Germline CDR1 is LGHNT and CDR2 is FRNRAP. In DNA form, the CDR3 reads TGTGCTAGTGTTCTACAGGAGTTGAACACTGAAGCTTTCTTT. Encoded protein: CASVLQELNTEAFF. Full variable domain (remainder filled in from reference TRBV12-5 and TRBJ1-1): DARVTQTPRHKVTEMGQEVTMRCQPILGHNTVFWYRQTMMQGLELLAYFRNRAPLDDSGMPKDRFSAEMPDATLATLKIQPSEPRDSAVYFCASVLQELNTEAFFGQGTRLTVV.

The V gene is TRBV4-1, the J gene TRBJ1-1, with unresolved D. The length of the CDR3 is 16 residues. Germline V lookup: CDR1 MGHRA, CDR2 YSYEKL. Deletions cut 3 bases from V and 4 bases from J, with 18 bases between. The chain's CDR3 is CASSHGPGRMSTEAFF. The CDR3 coding sequence is TGCGCCAGCAGCCACGGACCTGGGAGGATGAGCACTGAAGCTTTCTTT.

The chain couples TRBV27 to TRBJ1-2, with D perhaps TRBD1 (5 bases). V was shortened by 5 bases and J by 5 bases, with 12 bases between the two germline ends. The CDR3 covers 13 residues. CDR1 MNHEY and CDR2 SMNVEV come from the germline V gene (reference sequence). As DNA, the CDR3 is TGTGCCAGCAGTCCAAATGGGGCGTATGGCTACACCTTC. It specifies CASSPNGAYGYTF.

This sequence joins TRBV5-6 and TRBJ2-5, with TRBD1 matching over 7 bases. The CDR3 has 13 residues. The germline V gene encodes CDR1 SGHDT and CDR2 YYEEEE. The junction had 5 bases not matched to a gene; V was cut back by 6 bases and J by 3 bases. CDR3 loop: CASTKTGKETQYF. The CDR3 coding sequence is TGTGCCAGCACCAAGACAGGGAAAGAGACCCAGTACTTC. Looking up the rest from reference TRBV5-6 and TRBJ2-5 gives the full variable domain: DAGVTQSPTHLIKTRGQQVTLRCSPKSGHDTVSWYQQALGQGPQFIFQYYEEEERQRGNFPDRFSGHQFPNYSSELNVNALLLGDSALYLCASTKTGKETQYFGPGTRLLVL.

V is TRBV11-3 and J is TRBJ1-1; 10 nucleotides align to TRBD1. CDR3 size: 16 residues. Germline CDR1 and CDR2: SGHNT and YENEEA. After removal of 5 bases from V and 2 bases from J, the junction contained 8 bases not matched to a gene. CDR3 nucleotides: TGTGCCAGCAGCCCCGGACAGGGGGAGATTAACACTGAAGCTTTCTTT. Amino acids: CASSPGQGEINTEAFF.

The chain carries TRBV7-8 and TRBJ1-5, with 7 bases identical to TRBD1. CDR1 is SGHVS and CDR2 is FQNEAQ in the germline V gene. The V segment lost 5 bases and the J segment 0 bases; nucleotides outside the gene matches: 4. There are 15 residues in the CDR3. In nucleotides, the CDR3 is TGTGCCAGCAGCCCTGGGACAGCTAGCAATCAGCCCCAGCATTTT. Encoded protein: CASSPGTASNQPQHF.

The V call is TRBV23-1, the J call TRBJ2-3; 15 bases fit TRBD2. TRBV23-1 is noted as an ORF with a role that remains uncertain. This CDR3 has 20 residues. The V gene end was trimmed by 3 bases and the J gene end by 1 base; junction bases not matched to a gene: 11. CDR3 loop: CASSQRGLAGGRGGTDTQYF. The CDR3 bases are TGCGCCAGCAGTCAGAGGGGACTAGCGGGAGGACGGGGGGGCACAGATACGCAGTATTTT.

The rearrangement links TRBV7-9 to TRBJ1-2; D is perhaps TRBD1 (6 bases). Trimming cost V 2 bases and J 4 bases, with 14 bases left between them. Germline CDR1 and CDR2: SEHNR and FQNEAQ (reference sequence). CDR3 length equals 15 residues. The CDR3 spells CASSLSVTGLYGYTF. The CDR3 coding sequence is TGTGCCAGCAGCTTAAGTGTCACAGGGCTCTATGGCTACACCTTC.

This rearrangement joins TRBV28 to TRBJ1-1; no definite D call. V was clipped by 5 bases and J by 1 base, with 8 bases between them. The CDR3 sequence is 13 residues long. Looked up from germline, CDR1 is MDHEN and CDR2 is SYDVKM. Written as DNA, the CDR3 is TGTGCCAGCAGTCCGACAAGGAACACTGAAGCTTTCTTT. Translation gives CASSPTRNTEAFF.

This chain uses TRBV5-1 with TRBJ1-1; 11 nucleotides match TRBD1. Trimming took 4 bases from V and 6 from J; bases not matched to a gene: 8. This CDR3 has 15 residues. The germline V gene has CDR1 SGHRS and CDR2 YFSETQ. CDR3 loop: CASSKGTGGESEAFF. As DNA, the CDR3 is TGCGCCAGCAGCAAGGGGACAGGGGGAGAATCTGAAGCTTTCTTT.

V is TRBV5-6 and J is TRBJ2-2, with 12 nucleotides matching TRBD2. Germline trimming cut 4 bases from V and 7 bases from J; bases unmatched to any gene: 8. The CDR3 is 16 amino acids. Germline V gene sequence: CDR1 SGHDT, CDR2 YYEEEE. This CDR3 reads CASSRGLAGSYGELFF. CDR3 coding DNA: TGTGCCAGCAGCCGTGGACTAGCGGGGAGCTACGGGGAGCTGTTTTTT.

The chain has TRBV4-1 and TRBJ2-5; 10 bases line up with TRBD2. The CDR3 extends over 17 amino acids. After removal of 1 base from V and 5 bases from J, the junction contained 10 bases not matched to a gene. Germline V gene data show CDR1 as MGHRA and CDR2 as YSYEKL. CDR3 region: CASSQGLAGALWETQYF. CDR3 in DNA: TGCGCCAGCAGCCAAGGCCTAGCGGGGGCCCTGTGGGAGACCCAGTACTTC.

The chain recombines TRBV3-1 (or the pseudogene TRBV3-2) with TRBJ1-1; no reliable D call. V dropped 3 bases and J dropped 11 bases, with 19 bases sitting between them. The germline V gene has CDR1 LGHDT and CDR2 YNNKEL (reference sequence). This CDR3 comprises 14 residues. The CDR3 DNA is TGTGCCAGCAGCCATTTTAGGACTGACCTGGGGGCTTTCTTT. Translation: CASSHFRTDLGAFF.

The chain couples TRBV9 to TRBJ2-5; tentatively, D is TRBD2 (5 bases). V was shortened by 3 bases and J by 7 bases, with 16 bases between the two germline ends. Germline V gene sequence: CDR1 SGDLS, CDR2 YYNGEE. The CDR3 has 14 amino acids. The CDR3, as DNA: TGTGCCAGCAGCGCAGTAGACTACGAAGGGACCCAGTACTTC. It encodes CASSAVDYEGTQYF.

CDR3 amino acids: CAISEFPGTNYGYTF. DNA of the CDR3: TGTGCCATCAGTGAGTTTCCGGGGACTAACTATGGCTACACCTTC. The chain couples TRBV10-3 to TRBJ1-2; no clear D gene. This CDR3 contains 15 residues. The germline V and J ends were trimmed by 1 base and 0 bases, with 9 bases remaining between them. Germline CDR1 is ENHRY and CDR2 is SYGVKD.

V gene TRBV4-3 combines with J gene TRBJ1-1, with a tentative D call TRBD1 (5 bases). V lost 1 base to trimming and J lost 6 bases, with 12 bases between them. In germline, CDR1 is LGHNA, CDR2 YSLEER. CDR3 length: 14 residues. The CDR3 is CASSQGRVGAEAFF. The CDR3 nucleotides are TGCGCCAGCAGCCAAGGCAGGGTAGGCGCTGAAGCTTTCTTT.

In this sample, this clone turned up a few times. The chain employs TRBV27 and TRBJ1-6; D gene unclear. V was pared by 3 bases and J by 8 bases, with 17 bases between. The CDR3 is made up of 16 amino acids. Germline-derived CDR1 and CDR2 are MNHEY and SMNVEV (reference sequence). CDR3 region: CASSFSGFLVDSPLHF. The CDR3 coding sequence is TGTGCCAGCAGTTTCTCCGGGTTCCTCGTCGATTCACCCCTCCACTTT.

This clone occurred a few times. This chain connects TRBV3-1 (or the pseudogene TRBV3-2) to TRBJ1-1; tentatively, D is TRBD1 (5 bases). This CDR3 is built from 16 residues. Per the germline V gene, CDR1 is LGHDT and CDR2 is YNNKEL (reference sequence). V lost 0 bases to trimming and J lost 4 bases, with 15 bases between them. CDR3 sequence reads: CASSQDGPGLGTEAFF. The CDR3 coding sequence is TGTGCCAGCAGCCAAGACGGTCCAGGGCTTGGCACTGAAGCTTTCTTT.

This chain connects TRBV10-3 to TRBJ2-7; 8 bases agree with TRBD1. The CDR3 sequence is 14 residues long. Germline CDR1 reads ENHRY; CDR2 reads SYGVKD. Trimming at V came to 4 bases and at J to 5 bases, leaving 7 bases not matched to a gene. CDR3 protein: CAISGRQGADEQYF. CDR3 nucleotides: TGTGCCATCAGTGGACGCCAGGGGGCGGACGAGCAGTACTTC.

This clone was found a few times. V is TRBV14 and J is TRBJ2-7, with TRBD1 identical over 7 bases. Losses at the gene ends were 4 bases for V and 5 bases for J; bases not matched to a gene: 11. This CDR3 has 15 amino acids. Looked up from germline, CDR1 is SGHDN and CDR2 is FVKESK. For the CDR3, the DNA is TGTGCCAGCAGCCGATTCCAGGGGGTCGGGAACGAGCAGTACTTC. Its protein product is CASSRFQGVGNEQYF.

This chain connects TRBV18 to TRBJ1-2; the D gene is possibly TRBD1 (5 bases). Germline CDR1 reads KGHSH; CDR2 reads LQKENI. The CDR3 extends over 16 amino acids. Trimming took off 2 bases at V and 3 bases at J, with 16 bases between the two ends. CDR3 sequence reads: CASSPSSRGRDYGYTF. CDR3 coding DNA: TGTGCCAGCTCACCATCGTCTAGGGGTCGGGACTATGGCTACACCTTC.

V and J are TRBV30 and TRBJ2-7; D perhaps matches TRBD2 (7 bases). Germline CDR1 reads GTSNPN; CDR2 reads SVGIG (reference sequence). V shed 2 bases and J shed 0 bases, with 14 bases lying between them. The CDR3 loop spans 15 amino acids. In DNA, the CDR3 is TGTGCCTGGAGTAGGGGGGGCCCGAGCTCCTACGAGCAGTACTTC. Translated: CAWSRGGPSSYEQYF.